This T cell receptor (beta chain) was profiled in a study of T cells in Graves' hyperthyroidism and ophthalmopathy. Clinicians diagnosed patients from clinical symptoms, serum thyroxine and TRAb, thyroid ultrasound and orbital computed tomography. Amplified TCR beta CDR3 regions came from RNA transcripts. An initial round of RT-PCR targeting the TCR CDR3 relied on the HTBI primer set. From the multiplex PCR reads, TCRdb called clonotypes with MiXCR, one entry per CDR3 protein. The sample has more than 550,000 distinct CDR3 sequences; approximately 42% are singletons. The V end lost 1 base, the J end lost 0 bases, and 7 bases lay between the germline ends. Germline values: CDR1 LNHNV, CDR2 YYDKDF (reference sequence). The CDR3 totals 15 residues.

This chain uses TRBV15 with TRBJ1-3; tentatively, D is TRBD1 (5 bases). The sequenced sample consisted of peripheral blood or thyroid tissue (not recorded which). The clonotype was recovered from an adult man with Graves' disease, either hyperthyroidism or ophthalmopathy (not recorded which). In DNA form, the CDR3 reads TGTGCCACCAGCAGAGCAGGGAGCTCTGGAAACACCATATATTTT. Protein sequence: CATSRAGSSGNTIYF.